The rows below give T cell receptor beta chains drawn from one sample of a study of cytomegalovirus exposure and HLA in healthy donors. Sequenced by immunoSEQ multiplex PCR; TCRdb stores in-frame clones only, minus some. In the table there are roughly 130,000 clones, about 74% of which are singletons. Sequenced sample: PBMCs. These receptors originate from a woman aged 50 to 60 in good health and CMV-seropositive. The CDR3 runs from the conserved cysteine through the conserved F or W. A D gene is named only where the DNA matches it firmly. Some rows have no size entry. The others give once, few or many, or a class for an expanded clone.

d_gene: NA; abundance: NA; v_gene: TRBV5-1; len: 14; j_gene: TRBJ1-5; CDR3nt: TGCGCCAGCAGCCCGGGTGAGACCCATCAGCCCCAGCATTTT; CDR3aa: CASSPGETHQPQHF
d_gene: NA; abundance: NA; v_gene: TRBV7-9; len: 12; j_gene: TRBJ2-7; CDR3nt: TGTGCCAGCAGCTTAGTGGAGGGAGAGCAGTACTTC; CDR3aa: CASSLVEGEQYF
d_gene: NA; abundance: NA; v_gene: TRBV2; len: 15; j_gene: TRBJ2-5; CDR3nt: TGTGCCAGCAGTGAAGGAGGGGGAGAAACAGAGACCCAGTACTTC; CDR3aa: CASSEGGGETETQYF
d_gene: NA; abundance: NA; v_gene: TRBV30; len: 13; j_gene: TRBJ2-7; CDR3nt: TGTGCCTGGACGGAAAATCCGGGACTCGAGCAGTACTTC; CDR3aa: CAWTENPGLEQYF
d_gene: NA; abundance: NA; v_gene: TRBV27; len: 13; j_gene: TRBJ1-1; CDR3nt: TGTGCCAGCAGCCTCGGAGGGACGACTGAAGCTTTCTTT; CDR3aa: CASSLGGTTEAFF
d_gene: NA; abundance: NA; v_gene: TRBV6-5; len: 14; j_gene: TRBJ1-2; CDR3nt: TGTGCCAGCAGTTACGGGCCGTCTGGCTATGGCTACACCTTC; CDR3aa: CASSYGPSGYGYTF
d_gene: TRBD2; abundance: NA; v_gene: TRBV9; len: 15; j_gene: TRBJ2-1; CDR3nt: TGTGCCAGCAGCGCCCTGGGGGGGTTCGGGGATGAGCAGTTCTTC; CDR3aa: CASSALGGFGDEQFF
d_gene: TRBD1; abundance: NA; v_gene: TRBV5-1; len: 15; j_gene: TRBJ2-3; CDR3nt: TGCGCCAGCAGCCCACCGGGACAGGGGACAGATACGCAGTATTTT; CDR3aa: CASSPPGQGTDTQYF
d_gene: NA; abundance: NA; v_gene: TRBV5-1; len: 12; j_gene: TRBJ2-3; CDR3nt: TGCGCCAGCAGCTCACAGGGAGATACGCAGTATTTT; CDR3aa: CASSSQGDTQYF
d_gene: NA; abundance: NA; v_gene: TRBV29-1; len: 13; j_gene: TRBJ2-3; CDR3nt: TGCAGCGTTGGAGATACTAGCACAGATACGCAGTATTTT; CDR3aa: CSVGDTSTDTQYF
d_gene: TRBD2; abundance: NA; v_gene: TRBV9; len: 13; j_gene: TRBJ2-4; CDR3nt: TGTGCCAGCAGCGGATTTTCGGGGGGAATTCAGTACTTC; CDR3aa: CASSGFSGGIQYF
d_gene: TRBD2; abundance: NA; v_gene: TRBV19; len: 16; j_gene: TRBJ2-3; CDR3nt: TGTGCCAGTAGTCCGGCGGGGGGGTGGGGCACAGATACGCAGTATTTT; CDR3aa: CASSPAGGWGTDTQYF
d_gene: TRBD1; abundance: NA; v_gene: TRBV18; len: 13; j_gene: TRBJ2-7; CDR3nt: TGTGCCAGCTCAACTGACAGGGAAAGCGAGCAGTACTTC; CDR3aa: CASSTDRESEQYF
d_gene: TRBD1; abundance: few; v_gene: TRBV6-1; len: 14; j_gene: TRBJ1-6; CDR3nt: TGTGCCAGCAGAGGGACAGGGGGGAATTCACCCCTCCACTTT; CDR3aa: CASRGTGGNSPLHF
d_gene: NA; abundance: NA; v_gene: TRBV6-6; len: 14; j_gene: TRBJ1-6; CDR3nt: TGTGCCAGCAGTTCATTGGGGCCTGGTTCACCCCTCCACTTT; CDR3aa: CASSSLGPGSPLHF
d_gene: TRBD1; abundance: few; v_gene: TRBV29-1; len: 16; j_gene: TRBJ1-4; CDR3nt: TGCAGCGTTGAACCGACAGGGTCCGATACTAATGAAAAACTGTTTTTT; CDR3aa: CSVEPTGSDTNEKLFF
d_gene: NA; abundance: once; v_gene: TRBV5-6; len: 12; j_gene: TRBJ1-2; CDR3nt: TGTGCCAGCAACATCAGGGCATACGGCTACACCTTC; CDR3aa: CASNIRAYGYTF
d_gene: NA; abundance: NA; v_gene: TRBV10-3; len: 16; j_gene: TRBJ2-4; CDR3nt: TGTGCCATCAGTGAGTCTCCACTACTAGCCAAAAACATTCAGTACTTC; CDR3aa: CAISESPLLAKNIQYF
d_gene: NA; abundance: NA; v_gene: TRBV7-9; len: 16; j_gene: TRBJ1-4; CDR3nt: TGTGCCAGCAGCTTAGCGGGGAGAGAGTATAATGAAAAACTGTTTTTT; CDR3aa: CASSLAGREYNEKLFF
d_gene: NA; abundance: NA; v_gene: TRBV2; len: 16; j_gene: TRBJ2-1; CDR3nt: TGTGCCAGCAGTGCGTGGGGGCAGAAAGCCTACAATGAGCAGTTCTTC; CDR3aa: CASSAWGQKAYNEQFF
d_gene: TRBD1; abundance: NA; v_gene: TRBV29-1; len: 15; j_gene: TRBJ1-2; CDR3nt: TGCAGCGTCGAGGGACCTGGGACAGGGGACTATGGCTACACCTTC; CDR3aa: CSVEGPGTGDYGYTF
d_gene: NA; abundance: NA; v_gene: TRBV7-9; len: 15; j_gene: TRBJ1-6; CDR3nt: TGTGCCAGCAGCGCGGGGGTGGCGTATAATTCACCCCTCCACTTT; CDR3aa: CASSAGVAYNSPLHF